These 11 T cell receptor beta chains share one sample of origin, sequenced in a study of vaccination and CD4 T cells after COVID-19. The time point denotes: late sampling 161 to 241 days after vaccination in a few convalescent patients. TCRdb reprocessed the PCR reads via MiXCR and lists one record per CDR3 protein. The sample contains 25,000 to 30,000 distinct CDR3 sequences, 50% to 65% of which appear only once. Sequencing was performed on CD4+ T cells from blood, taken about 7 months after SARS-CoV-2 vaccination. The receptors were sampled from a human donor who had recovered from COVID-19.

This sequence joins TRBV10-3 and TRBJ2-3, with 8 bases fitting TRBD1. In germline, CDR1 is ENHRY, CDR2 SYGVKD. This CDR3 has 16 residues. The junction had 8 bases not matched to a gene; V was cut back by 6 bases and J by 0 bases. The chain's CDR3 is CAISARTGSSTDTQYF. Here the CDR3 DNA reads TGTGCCATCAGCGCCAGGACAGGGTCTAGCACAGATACGCAGTATTTT.

The chain combines TRBV7-8 with TRBJ2-3; 11 bases map to TRBD2. CDR1 and CDR2 from the germline V gene are SGHVS and FQNEAQ. This CDR3 region has 15 residues. V lost 4 bases, J lost 6 bases, and 6 bases stayed unmatched. The CDR3 loop is CASSSTSGRWDTQYF. The CDR3 nucleotides read TGTGCCAGCAGCTCCACTAGCGGGAGATGGGATACGCAGTATTTT.

The V gene is TRBV24-1, the J gene TRBJ2-2; TRBD2 matches at 10 bases. V trimming: 5 bases; J trimming: 7 bases; junction bases outside the gene matches: 6. This CDR3 comprises 15 residues. Germline V gene sequence: CDR1 KGHDR, CDR2 SFDVKD. The CDR3 protein is CATSGAGGPGGELFF. DNA of the CDR3: TGTGCCACCAGTGGAGCGGGAGGGCCCGGCGGGGAGCTGTTTTTT.

The chain joins TRBV7-6 to TRBJ2-5; 11 bases line up with TRBD1. The trim removed 5 bases at V and 4 bases at J, leaving 3 bases unmatched. Germline-derived CDR1 and CDR2 are SGHVS and FNYEAQ. The CDR3 length is 14 residues. CDR3 residues: CASSPGQGGETQYF. DNA for the CDR3: TGTGCCAGCAGCCCGGGACAGGGGGGAGAGACCCAGTACTTC.

The J gene is TRBJ2-1, the V gene TRBV7-9, with 11 bases identical to TRBD2. Germline loops: CDR1 SEHNR, CDR2 FQNEAQ (reference sequence). CDR3 length: 17 amino acids. V shed 4 bases and J 1 base; nucleotides not matched to a gene: 6. This chain's CDR3 is CASSYTTSGRSYNEQFF. The CDR3 coding sequence is TGTGCCAGCAGCTATACCACTAGCGGGAGATCCTACAATGAGCAGTTCTTC.

This clonotype was counted only a few times. V and J are TRBV27 and TRBJ2-1, with no clear D. The V gene's germline CDR1 is MNHEY and CDR2 SMNVEV (reference sequence). The CDR3 contains 15 residues. V lost 1 base and J 0 bases, leaving 7 bases between the germline ends. DNA for the CDR3: TGTGCCAGCAGTTTATACCCACGCTCCTACAATGAGCAGTTCTTC. Translating gives CASSLYPRSYNEQFF.

The chain combines TRBV7-2 with TRBJ1-5; 10 nucleotides line up with TRBD1. From germline, CDR1 is SGHTA and CDR2 FQGNSA. The CDR3 runs 15 residues. With V trimmed by 4 bases and J by 5 bases, 5 bases remained unmatched. The CDR3 nucleotides read TGTGCCAGCAGCTGGACAGGGGGGAGGTATCAGCCCCAGCATTTT. The encoded protein is CASSWTGGRYQPQHF.

The V and J genes are TRBV7-2 and TRBJ1-1; TRBD1 is a possible D gene (6 bases). V was cut by 7 bases and J by 6 bases, with 15 bases left in between. The germline V gene has CDR1 SGHTA and CDR2 FQGNSA. CDR3 length equals 13 residues. The CDR3 loop reads CASTQRGKAEAFF. As DNA, the CDR3 is TGTGCCAGCACCCAAAGGGGGAAGGCTGAAGCTTTCTTT.

This clonotype showed up just once. The chain combines TRBV4-1 with TRBJ2-7; no definite D call. The V gene's germline CDR1 is MGHRA and CDR2 YSYEKL. The CDR3 covers 15 residues. Trimming shortened V by 0 bases and J by 6 bases, and 15 bases separated the two germline ends. The CDR3 protein is CASSQEARRSGEQYF. The CDR3, as DNA: TGCGCCAGCAGCCAAGAAGCTCGACGATCCGGCGAGCAGTACTTC.

The chain joins TRBV6-4 to TRBJ2-3; 10 positions match TRBD2. J gave up 3 bases and V 3 bases, and 0 bases lay outside the gene matches. The CDR3 is made up of 14 amino acids. Per the germline V gene, CDR1 is MRHNA and CDR2 is SNTAGT. The CDR3 nucleotides are TGTGCCAGCAGTGAGACTAGCGGGACAGATACGCAGTATTTT. Encoded protein: CASSETSGTDTQYF.

The V and J genes are TRBV15 and TRBJ2-7, with 14 bases matching TRBD2. Germline V gene sequence: CDR1 LNHNV, CDR2 YYDKDF (reference sequence). V lost 2 bases, J lost 6 bases, and 12 bases stayed unmatched. CDR3 length equals 18 residues. CDR3 in amino acids: CATSRMAGTSGSRGEQYF. The CDR3 nucleotides read TGTGCCACCAGCAGAATGGCCGGGACTAGCGGGAGTCGTGGCGAGCAGTACTTC.